Each of the 21 T cell receptor beta chains below was sequenced from the same sample in a study of cytomegalovirus exposure and HLA in healthy donors. Use of 60 Vbeta and 13 Jbeta primers characterized the PCR. Generated by immunoSEQ multiplex PCR, the TCRdb table keeps only in-frame clones and is missing some. The sample contains some 140,000 clones, around 80% of which appear only once. Sequenced: PBMCs. Source of these receptors: a man aged 30 to 39 in good health and CMV-seropositive.

This clone was counted a single time. This CDR3 reads CASIRQGHNAQFF. As DNA, the CDR3 is TGTGCCAGCATTCGACAGGGCCACAATGCTCAGTTCTTC. This chain joins TRBV28 and TRBJ2-1; 7 bases match TRBD1. The CDR3 runs 13 residues. Per germline, CDR1 MDHEN and CDR2 SYDVKM. J lost 13 bases, V lost 7 bases, and 13 bases had no gene match.

The V call is TRBV4-1, the J call TRBJ2-4, with D hard to call. The V end was cut by 3 bases, the J end by 7 bases, with 19 bases between. The CDR3 has 16 residues. From germline, CDR1 is MGHRA and CDR2 YSYEKL. The CDR3 coding sequence is TGCGCCAGCAGCCAGGCCTCTGGTACCGAGAGGAACATTCAGTACTTC. This sequence encodes CASSQASGTERNIQYF.

The chain uses TRBV18 and TRBJ1-4, with 7 positions matching TRBD1. The CDR3 length is 14 residues. The V gene end was trimmed by 8 bases and the J gene end by 7 bases; junction bases not matched to a gene: 10. Germline CDR1 KGHSH, CDR2 LQKENI. The CDR3 DNA is TGTGCCAGCGCGCGACAGGGATCGACTGAAAAACTGTTTTTT. Residues: CASARQGSTEKLFF.

The chain recombines TRBV28 with TRBJ2-1; D gene unclear. This CDR3 spans 12 amino acids. Germline V gives CDR1 MDHEN, CDR2 SYDVKM. The V gene lost 1 base and the J gene lost 7 bases, with 5 bases spanning the gap. CDR3 sequence: CASSLSLNEQFF. CDR3 DNA sequence: TGTGCCAGCAGTTTATCGTTAAATGAGCAGTTCTTC.

V is TRBV11-2 and J is TRBJ2-1; TRBD2 is a possible D gene (7 bases). Germline V gene sequence: CDR1 SGHAT, CDR2 FQNNGV. Deletions cut 5 bases from V and 9 bases from J, with 14 bases between. This CDR3 is built from 13 residues. Written as DNA, the CDR3 is TGTGCCAGCAGCGAACAGGGACTAACTGAGCAGTTCTTC. This translates into CASSEQGLTEQFF.

V usage is TRBV18 and J usage is TRBJ1-1; D gene ambiguous. This CDR3 contains 14 residues. CDR1 KGHSH and CDR2 LQKENI come from the germline V gene. Trimming pared 0 bases from V and 3 bases from J, leaving 8 bases between. The CDR3 DNA reads TGTGCCAGCTCACCACCGGAGGGTTACACTGAAGCTTTCTTT. Protein product: CASSPPEGYTEAFF.

The chain couples TRBV29-1 to TRBJ2-7, with D maybe TRBD1 (6 bases). Germline V CDR1 and CDR2: SQVTM, ANQGSEA. Trimming shortened V by 1 base and J by 5 bases, and 15 bases separated the two germline ends. The length of the CDR3 is 14 residues. For the CDR3, the DNA is TGCAGCGTTGAAGCCAGGGGAACGGTCGACGAGCAGTACTTC. Its protein product is CSVEARGTVDEQYF.

This clone was detected only a few times. The chain carries TRBV7-9 and TRBJ2-2; no firm D call. This CDR3 comprises 13 residues. Trimming removed 9 bases from V and 2 bases from J, with 10 bases in between. Germline V CDR1 and CDR2: SEHNR, FQNEAQ (reference sequence). CDR3 region: CARNDFNTGELFF. The CDR3 nucleotides read TGTGCCAGAAATGACTTTAACACCGGGGAGCTGTTTTTT.

This rearrangement joins TRBV5-1 to TRBJ2-5; D is perhaps TRBD1 (6 bases). The J call is doubtful: the DNA matches TRBJ2-7 better. CDR1 is SGHRS and CDR2 is YFSETQ in the germline V gene. The CDR3 runs 14 residues. For the CDR3, the DNA is TGCGCCAGCAGCTTGACAGGGCTCGCCTACGAGCAGTACTTC. The encoded protein is CASSLTGLAYEQYF.

This chain uses TRBV4-2 with TRBJ1-1, with 10 bases identical to TRBD1. In germline, CDR1 is LGHNA, CDR2 YNFKEQ. Trimming removed 4 bases from V and 4 bases from J; junction bases left unmatched: 12. The CDR3 runs to 17 residues. The CDR3 is CASSRQTSGTGATEAFF. CDR3 nucleotides: TGTGCCAGCAGCCGCCAGACGTCCGGGACAGGGGCCACTGAAGCTTTCTTT.

This clone came up once. The chain employs TRBV27 and TRBJ1-4; TRBD1 is a possible D gene (6 bases). The CDR3 covers 15 residues. CDR1 and CDR2 (germline): MNHEY, SMNVEV (reference sequence). V was shortened by 3 bases and J by 8 bases, with 16 bases between the two germline ends. The CDR3 loop is CASSFRGGLEEKLFF. The CDR3 DNA reads TGTGCCAGCAGTTTCCGGGGGGGGCTGGAGGAAAAACTGTTTTTT.

This rearrangement joins TRBV12-5 to TRBJ2-3; 16 bases align to TRBD2. The CDR3 spans 16 residues. Germline V gene lookup returns CDR1 LGHNT and CDR2 FRNRAP. V dropped 5 bases and J dropped 4; count of bases not matched to a gene: 3. In DNA form, the CDR3 reads TGTGCTAGTGGTCCTGGGACTAGCGGGAGGGCAGATACGCAGTATTTT. It codes for CASGPGTSGRADTQYF.

The rearrangement links TRBV4-2 to TRBJ2-5, with 8 nucleotides matching TRBD1. The junction had 16 bases not matched to a gene; V was cut back by 3 bases and J by 7 bases. The length of the CDR3 is 17 residues. Germline V lookup: CDR1 LGHNA, CDR2 YNFKEQ. The CDR3, as DNA: TGTGCCAGCAGCCAGAACCCGGGACAGGTGGATTTGGGGACCCAGTACTTC. Protein product: CASSQNPGQVDLGTQYF.

The chain employs TRBV4-2 and TRBJ2-1, with 7 bases fitting TRBD2. CDR1 and CDR2 (germline): LGHNA, YNFKEQ. The CDR3 totals 17 residues. With V trimmed by 1 base and J by 5 bases, 11 bases remained unmatched. CDR3 nucleotides: TGTGCCAGCAGCCAAGTTCAAGATGGCGGGAGTAACAATGAGCAGTTCTTC. The encoded protein is CASSQVQDGGSNNEQFF.

The count of this clone is one. This chain uses TRBV9 with TRBJ2-5; perhaps TRBD1 as D (6 bases). The last part of the DNA fits TRBJ2-7 better; the J call may be wrong. This CDR3 spans 14 amino acids. CDR1 and CDR2 from the germline V gene are SGDLS and YYNGEE. The DNA of the CDR3 is TGTGCCAGCAGCGTGTACAGGGATTCCTACGAGCAGTACTTC. Protein sequence: CASSVYRDSYEQYF.

The chain links TRBV30 to TRBJ1-5; 8 positions agree with TRBD1. There are 15 residues in the CDR3. Germline trimming cut 5 bases from V and 1 base from J; bases unmatched to any gene: 7. Germline V gene lookup returns CDR1 GTSNPN and CDR2 SVGIG (reference sequence). The CDR3 region is CAWGRTGRSNQPQHF. In DNA form, the CDR3 reads TGTGCCTGGGGAAGGACAGGGCGCAGCAATCAGCCCCAGCATTTT.

The rearrangement uses TRBV10-3 and TRBJ1-5; the D gene is possibly TRBD1 (5 bases). V was trimmed by 1 base and J by 7 bases, leaving 14 bases between them. The CDR3 runs to 15 residues. Germline CDR1 is ENHRY and CDR2 is SYGVKD. CDR3 nucleotide sequence: TGTGCCATCAGTGAGTGGGGGGAGCGGCGCCAGCCCCAGCATTTT. Encoded protein: CAISEWGERRQPQHF.

The chain couples TRBV5-6 to TRBJ1-5, with D tentatively TRBD1 (5 bases). The V end was cut by 9 bases, the J end by 1 base, with 14 bases between. The germline V gene encodes CDR1 SGHDT and CDR2 YYEEEE. This CDR3 is 14 amino acids long. CDR3 loop: CATPPGVSNQPQHF. The CDR3 coding sequence is TGTGCCACCCCCCCGGGGGTCAGCAATCAGCCCCAGCATTTT.

CDR3 in DNA: TGTGCCAGCAGCCAAGAAGCGGGAGAATCGCATGAGCAGTTCTTC. It codes for CASSQEAGESHEQFF. The chain is built from TRBV4-2 and TRBJ2-1; 8 bases fit TRBD2. Germline V CDR1 and CDR2: LGHNA, YNFKEQ. Trimming removed 0 bases from V and 8 bases from J; junction bases left unmatched: 6. There are 15 residues in the CDR3.

CDR3 in DNA: TGTGCCAGCAGTCAACTAGCGGGAAAGGCAGATACGCAGTATTTT. It codes for CASSQLAGKADTQYF. The chain joins TRBV6-5 to TRBJ2-3, with 10 bases aligning to TRBD2. V lost 5 bases to trimming and J lost 4 bases; unmatched junction nucleotides: 6. This CDR3 contains 15 residues. CDR1 is MNHEY and CDR2 is SVGAGI in the germline V gene.

The rearrangement uses TRBV29-1 and TRBJ2-2; TRBD2 matches at 12 bases. V shed 4 bases, J shed 6 bases, and the junction held 9 bases outside the gene matches. The CDR3 has 16 residues. Germline V CDR1 and CDR2: SQVTM, ANQGSEA. The CDR3 loop reads CSVGRLAGDGPGELFF. The DNA of the CDR3 is TGCAGCGTTGGGCGACTAGCGGGAGACGGCCCCGGGGAGCTGTTTTTT.